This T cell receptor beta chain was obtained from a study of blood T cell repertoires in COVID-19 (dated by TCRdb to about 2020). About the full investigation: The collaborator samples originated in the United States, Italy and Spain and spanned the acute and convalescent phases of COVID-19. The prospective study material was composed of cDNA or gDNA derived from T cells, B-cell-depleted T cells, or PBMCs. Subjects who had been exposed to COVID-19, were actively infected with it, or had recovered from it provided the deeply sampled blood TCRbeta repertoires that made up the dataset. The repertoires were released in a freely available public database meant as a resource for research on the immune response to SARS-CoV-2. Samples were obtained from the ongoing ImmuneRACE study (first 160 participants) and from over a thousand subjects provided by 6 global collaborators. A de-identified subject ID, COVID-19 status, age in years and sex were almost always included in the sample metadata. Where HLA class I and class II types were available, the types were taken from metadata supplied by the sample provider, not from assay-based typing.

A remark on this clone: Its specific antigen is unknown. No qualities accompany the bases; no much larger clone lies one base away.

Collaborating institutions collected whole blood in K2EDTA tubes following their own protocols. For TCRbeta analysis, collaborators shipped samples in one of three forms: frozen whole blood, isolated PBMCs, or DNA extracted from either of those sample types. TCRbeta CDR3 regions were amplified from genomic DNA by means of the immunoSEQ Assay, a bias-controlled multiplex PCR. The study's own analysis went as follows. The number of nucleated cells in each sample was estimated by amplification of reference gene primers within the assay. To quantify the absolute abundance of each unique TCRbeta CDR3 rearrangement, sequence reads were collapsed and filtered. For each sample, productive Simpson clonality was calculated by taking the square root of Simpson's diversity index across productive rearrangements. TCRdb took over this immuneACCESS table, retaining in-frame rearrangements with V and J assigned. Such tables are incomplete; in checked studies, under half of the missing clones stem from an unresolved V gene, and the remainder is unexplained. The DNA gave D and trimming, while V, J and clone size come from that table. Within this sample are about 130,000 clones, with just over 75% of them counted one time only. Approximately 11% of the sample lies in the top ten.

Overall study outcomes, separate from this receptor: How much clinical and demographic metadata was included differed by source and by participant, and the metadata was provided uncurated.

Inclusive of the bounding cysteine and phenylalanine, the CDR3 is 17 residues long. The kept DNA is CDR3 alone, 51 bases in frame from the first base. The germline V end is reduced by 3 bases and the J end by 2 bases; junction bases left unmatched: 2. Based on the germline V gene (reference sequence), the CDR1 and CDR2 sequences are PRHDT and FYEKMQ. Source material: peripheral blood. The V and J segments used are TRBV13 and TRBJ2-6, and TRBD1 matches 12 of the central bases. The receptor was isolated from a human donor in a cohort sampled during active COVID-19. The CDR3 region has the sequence CASSLGQGAPGANVLTF. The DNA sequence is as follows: TGTGCCAGCAGCTTGGGACAGGGGGCGCCTGGGGCCAACGTCCTGACTTTC. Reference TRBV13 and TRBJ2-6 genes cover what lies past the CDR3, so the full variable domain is AAGVIQSPRHLIKEKRETATLKCYPIPRHDTVYWYQQGPGQDPQFLISFYEKMQSDKGSIPDRFSAQQFSDYHSELNMSSLELGDSALYFCASSLGQGAPGANVLTFGAGSRLTVL.